These 16 T cell receptor beta chains share one sample of origin, sequenced in a study of blood T cell repertoires in COVID-19. Libraries were prepared by immunoSEQ multiplex PCR; TCRdb keeps only in-frame clonotypes and omits some of them. The sample consists of about 380,000 clones, around 90% of them appearing once. The sample consisted of PBMCs or T cells enriched from blood (not recorded which). The receptors originated from a woman younger than 30 who had recovered from COVID-19.

The chain couples TRBV3-1 (or the pseudogene TRBV3-2) to TRBJ2-7, with 10 bases aligning to TRBD1. The CDR3 is 15 amino acids. Germline trimming cut 1 base from V and 4 bases from J; bases unmatched to any gene: 4. Germline CDR1 reads LGHDT; CDR2 reads YNNKEL (reference sequence). CDR3 sequence reads: CASSQVGQGSYEQYF. DNA of the CDR3: TGTGCCAGCAGCCAAGTGGGACAGGGGTCATACGAGCAGTACTTC.

The rearrangement uses TRBV6-5 and TRBJ1-2; D remains unclear. Per the germline V gene, CDR1 is MNHEY and CDR2 is SVGAGI. The CDR3 has 13 amino acids. V was clipped by 8 bases and J by 3 bases, with 13 bases between them. The CDR3 DNA reads TGTGCCAGCTCCGGGATGTCGGACTATGGCTACACCTTC. It encodes CASSGMSDYGYTF.

V usage is TRBV9 and J usage is TRBJ2-7; 10 bases are shared with TRBD2. The V gene's germline CDR1 is SGDLS and CDR2 YYNGEE. V lost 0 bases to trimming and J lost 4 bases; unmatched junction nucleotides: 7. The CDR3 runs 16 residues. The CDR3 coding sequence is TGTGCCAGCAGCGTAGATCTAGCGGGGGCCTCTTACGAGCAGTACTTC. Amino acid sequence: CASSVDLAGASYEQYF. The entire variable domain, with the rest obtained from reference TRBV9 and TRBJ2-7, is as follows: DSGVTQTPKHLITATGQRVTLRCSPRSGDLSVYWYQQSLDQGLQFLIQYYNGEERAKGNILERFSAQQFPDLHSELNLSSLELGDSALYFCASSVDLAGASYEQYFGPGTRLTVT.

The chain's CDR3 is CASIADGADTEAFF. The CDR3 DNA is TGTGCCAGCATAGCGGACGGGGCCGACACTGAAGCTTTCTTT. The chain carries TRBV6-5 and TRBJ1-1; possible D gene TRBD1, 5 bases. Germline V gives CDR1 MNHEY, CDR2 SVGAGI. V lost 7 bases and J 3 bases, leaving 15 bases between the germline ends. The CDR3 extends over 14 amino acids.

This clone was detected once. The V call is TRBV7-9, the J call TRBJ1-1; the D gene is possibly TRBD1 (5 bases). This CDR3 spans 17 amino acids. From germline, CDR1 is SEHNR and CDR2 FQNEAQ (reference sequence). V dropped 0 bases and J dropped 4 bases, with 18 bases sitting between them. The CDR3 bases are TGTGCCAGCAGCTTAGCCGGAGGGACTCCGGTGGCCACTGAAGCTTTCTTT. The encoded protein is CASSLAGGTPVATEAFF. The complete variable domain, with remaining parts taken from reference TRBV7-9 and TRBJ1-1, reads DTGVSQNPRHKITKRGQNVTFRCDPISEHNRLYWYRQTLGQGPEFLTYFQNEAQLEKSRLLSDRFSAERPKGSFSTLEIQRTEQGDSAMYLCASSLAGGTPVATEAFFGQGTRLTVV.

The chain recombines TRBV28 with TRBJ1-5; no clear D gene. Per germline, CDR1 MDHEN and CDR2 SYDVKM. Trimming cost V 2 bases and J 1 base, with 6 bases left between them. The CDR3 has 14 amino acids. This CDR3 is CASSLVASNQPQHF. CDR3 bases: TGTGCCAGCAGTTTAGTAGCAAGCAATCAGCCCCAGCATTTT.

This chain links TRBV2 with TRBJ2-5; 7 bases fit TRBD2. The CDR3 has 15 amino acids. CDR1 is SNHLY, CDR2 FYNNEI, per germline. J was trimmed by 4 bases and V by 4 bases; bases with no gene match: 9. CDR3 sequence (DNA): TGTGCCAGCAGTGGTCTAGCGGAAGACCCAGAGACCCAGTACTTC. It codes for CASSGLAEDPETQYF.

The genes are TRBV9 and TRBJ2-1; D might be TRBD1 (5 bases). The CDR3 runs 16 residues. The V end was cut by 0 bases, the J end by 0 bases, with 10 bases between. Germline V gene data show CDR1 as SGDLS and CDR2 as YYNGEE. The CDR3 here is CASSVAPGISYNEQFF. CDR3 bases: TGTGCCAGCAGCGTAGCTCCAGGGATCTCCTACAATGAGCAGTTCTTC.

The chain recombines TRBV18 with TRBJ2-1; TRBD1 aligns across 8 bases. The germline gives CDR1 KGHSH, CDR2 LQKENI. The CDR3 runs 12 residues. With 4 bases clipped from V and 15 bases from J, the junction kept 8 bases outside the gene matches. In DNA form, the CDR3 reads TGTGCCAGCTCACTACTAGGACAGGGCCCGTTCTTC. It specifies CASSLLGQGPFF. The complete variable domain, with remaining parts taken from reference TRBV18 and TRBJ2-1, reads NAGVMQNPRHLVRRRGQEARLRCSPMKGHSHVYWYRQLPEEGLKFMVYLQKENIIDESGMPKERFSAEFPKEGPSILRIQQVVRGDSAAYFCASSLLGQGPFFGPGTRLTVL.

The count of this clone is one. V and J are TRBV19 and TRBJ2-5, with 8 bases identical to TRBD2. V gave up 4 bases and J gave up 2 bases; unmatched junction bases: 3. The CDR3 is 14 amino acids. CDR1 LNHDA and CDR2 SQIVND come from the germline V gene (reference sequence). The CDR3 loop is CASSSGGLQETQYF. The CDR3 nucleotides are TGTGCCAGTAGTAGCGGGGGGTTACAAGAGACCCAGTACTTC. Together with reference TRBV19 and TRBJ2-5, the CDR3 gives the full variable domain: DGGITQSPKYLFRKEGQNVTLSCEQNLNHDAMYWYRQDPGQGLRLIYYSQIVNDFQKGDIAEGYSVSREKKESFPLTVTSAQKNPTAFYLCASSSGGLQETQYFGPGTRLLVL.

The rearrangement uses TRBV28 and TRBJ1-2; possible D gene TRBD1, 6 bases. Trimming left V 5 bases short and J 5 bases short, with 15 bases between. Germline lookup yields CDR1 MDHEN and CDR2 SYDVKM. The length of the CDR3 is 14 residues. The CDR3 region is CASSPRGGSYGYTF. CDR3 DNA: TGTGCCAGCAGTCCTAGAGGGGGATCTTATGGCTACACCTTC.

The chain has TRBV3-1 (or the pseudogene TRBV3-2) and TRBJ2-2; D ambiguous. The ends were cut back, 2 bases at V and 6 bases at J, with 10 bases in the middle. Germline lookup yields CDR1 LGHDT and CDR2 YNNKEL (reference sequence). This CDR3 contains 14 residues. CDR3: CASSQSIMPGELFF. The CDR3 DNA sequence: TGTGCCAGCAGCCAATCTATTATGCCCGGGGAGCTGTTTTTT.

The gene calls are TRBV27 and TRBJ2-5; perhaps TRBD1 as D (6 bases). Trimming pared 2 bases from V and 1 base from J, leaving 11 bases between. CDR3 length: 15 residues. The germline gives CDR1 MNHEY, CDR2 SMNVEV (reference sequence). This CDR3 reads CASSLKGVFQETQYF. CDR3 sequence (DNA): TGTGCCAGCAGTTTAAAGGGGGTATTCCAAGAGACCCAGTACTTC.

The genes are TRBV6-2 or TRBV6-3 and TRBJ2-1, with D hard to call. Trimming cost V 2 bases and J 6 bases, with 11 bases left between them. The CDR3 runs to 14 residues. Germline V gives CDR1 MNHEY, CDR2 SVGEGT. The CDR3 sequence is CASSYLDSGNEQFF. DNA of the CDR3: TGTGCCAGCAGTTACCTAGATTCGGGCAATGAGCAGTTCTTC.

This chain uses TRBV5-6 with TRBJ1-2; D perhaps matches TRBD1 (6 bases). Germline V lookup: CDR1 SGHDT, CDR2 YYEEEE. This CDR3 is built from 14 residues. V lost 4 bases and J 2 bases, leaving 12 bases between the germline ends. In DNA, the CDR3 is TGTGCCAGCAGCCTTGGGACAACGAACTATGGCTACACCTTC. It encodes CASSLGTTNYGYTF.

This sequence joins TRBV7-9 and TRBJ1-4; D unclear. The CDR3 consists of 15 residues. The germline V gene has CDR1 SEHNR and CDR2 FQNEAQ (reference sequence). The V and J ends lost 5 bases and 5 bases respectively, with 15 bases between them. This CDR3 is CASSPRGQANEKLFF. CDR3 in DNA: TGTGCCAGCAGCCCCCGAGGGCAGGCAAATGAAAAACTGTTTTTT. The entire variable domain, with the rest obtained from reference TRBV7-9 and TRBJ1-4, is as follows: DTGVSQNPRHKITKRGQNVTFRCDPISEHNRLYWYRQTLGQGPEFLTYFQNEAQLEKSRLLSDRFSAERPKGSFSTLEIQRTEQGDSAMYLCASSPRGQANEKLFFGSGTQLSVL.